This T cell receptor beta chain was sequenced in a study of vaccination and CD4 T cells after COVID-19. Study-wide background: Post-COVID specimens were obtained a median about 95 days after diagnosis (range 35 to 161).

CDR1 is GTSNPN, CDR2 SVGIG, per germline (reference sequence). The V gene lost 1 base and the J gene lost 1 base, with 1 base spanning the gap. The CDR3 runs 11 residues. Cultured CD4+ T cell DNA was sequenced using the Oncomine TCR Beta short-read assay. TCRdb independently ran MiXCR on the PCR reads; one entry per CDR3 protein. The table lists thousands of distinct CDR3 sequences, approximately 19% of them singletons. Treatment meaning: approximately 9-day PBMC culture with coronavirus spike peptide pools or control peptides (ViraFEST assay). After expanding antigen-specific T cells with peptide pools, ViraFEST sequenced their TCRs. This clonotype has a handful of counts. Its antigen is not identified.

The source is a human donor who had recovered from COVID-19. The V and J genes are TRBV30 and TRBJ2-5; D gene ambiguous. Material: CD4+ T cells from blood, cultured in vitro. The DNA of the CDR3 is TGTGCCTGGAGTGCCCAAGAGACCCAGTACTTC. Its translation is CAWSAQETQYF.